The clone carrying this T cell receptor beta chain occurred many times. The antigen remains undetermined. TCRdb re-analysed the reads in MiXCR, keeping a single row per CDR3 protein. In the table there are around 490,000 distinct CDR3 sequences, 26% of which are singletons. The data were taken from a study of T cell repertoires in cytomegalovirus infection. Looking at the study overall: Based on public TCR beta signatures, there were indications of CMV infection and of a matching HLA type. Broader study findings: People with CMV and the relevant HLA were identified by cumulative public TCR beta family frequency. What dominated the ex vivo response were HLA-C-restricted CMV-specific TCR beta clonotypes.

The V and J ends lost 6 bases and 6 bases, in that order; junction bases with no gene match: 6. CDR3 length: 14 residues. This clonotype was obtained from a human donor in good health (CMV status not recorded). Some clones in this sample may be carry-over from other donors' samples. Sequencing used PBMCs. This rearrangement joins TRBV12-3 or TRBV12-4 to TRBJ2-2, with TRBD1 matching over 8 bases. CDR3 protein: CASSLRQGSGELFF. The CDR3 nucleotides are TGTGCCAGCAGCCTGAGACAGGGGTCCGGGGAGCTGTTTTTT.